The rows below give T cell receptor beta chains drawn from one sample of a study of control samples from healthy donors and cancer patients. Here immunoSEQ multiplex PCR was the method, and the copy in TCRdb shows in-frame clones only, minus some. The sample consists of about 110,000 clones, around 80% of them appearing once. Sequencing was performed on blood. The origin of the receptors is a man aged 18 to 35 in good health. Each CDR3 is given with its conserved first and last residue. Each record gives: V gene, D gene, clone size, J gene, CDR3 protein, CDR3 DNA. A D gene is named only where the DNA matches it firmly. A row's size may be missing; if present it is once, few, many or a size class.

>TRBV19|.|.|TRBJ2-1
CASSIDLRTPRNRFF
TGTGCCAGTAGTATAGATCTACGCACTCCTCGCAACCGGTTCTTC
>TRBV2|.|.|TRBJ2-7
CASSERDISYEQYF
TGTGCCAGCAGTGAAAGGGACATCTCCTACGAGCAGTACTTC
>TRBV5-6|TRBD2|.|TRBJ2-2
CASSSGLAGVFTGELFF
TGTGCCAGCAGCTCAGGACTAGCGGGGGTTTTCACCGGGGAGCTGTTTTTT
>TRBV4-2|TRBD2|.|TRBJ2-2
CASSQYSGSSTGELFF
TGTGCCAGCAGCCAATATAGCGGGTCATCCACCGGGGAGCTGTTTTTT
>TRBV9|.|.|TRBJ2-2
CASSVGGARTGELFF
TGTGCCAGCAGCGTGGGGGGCGCGCGGACCGGGGAGCTGTTTTTT
>TRBV24-1|.|.|TRBJ2-3
CATSVQSTDTQYF
TGTGCCACCAGTGTACAGAGCACAGATACGCAGTATTTT
>TRBV19|.|.|TRBJ2-1
CASSPQRTMYNEQFF
TGTGCCAGTAGTCCCCAGCGCACCATGTACAATGAGCAGTTCTTC
>TRBV28|TRBD1|few|TRBJ2-1
CASSSITNRGNEQFF
TGTGCCAGCAGTTCAATTACTAACAGGGGCAATGAGCAGTTCTTC
>TRBV10-3|.|.|TRBJ2-5
CAISEAIKETQYF
TGTGCCATCAGTGAGGCCATTAAAGAGACCCAGTACTTC
>TRBV14|.|once|TRBJ1-4
CASSQSYMAGKLFF
TGTGCCAGCAGCCAGTCATACATGGCTGGGAAACTGTTTTTT